This TCR beta chain was profiled in a study of OX40 agonist ivuxolimab in advanced cancers. The CDR3 totals 15 residues. The germline V gene has CDR1 MNHNS and CDR2 SASEGT. The germline V and J ends were trimmed by 6 bases and 0 bases, with 14 bases remaining between them. About this clone itself: The antigen remains undetermined.

The method was immunoSEQ multiplex PCR; TCRdb's version includes in-frame clones alone and lacks a portion of them. The table lists 65,000 to 80,000 clones, over 90% of them singletons, with around 0.7% in the top ten. Broader study findings: Among T cells, CD8+ cells averaged more expanded clones than CD4+ cells.

This clonotype was obtained from an adult with an advanced solid tumor such as melanoma, head and neck, liver or kidney cancer. The chain carries TRBV6-1 and TRBJ1-1; D is perhaps TRBD1 (6 bases). The sample here was CD4+ or CD8+ T cells sorted from blood, taken in a trial of the OX40 agonist ivuxolimab. The CDR3 sequence is CASREMGAMNTEAFF. For the CDR3, the DNA is TGTGCCAGCAGAGAGATGGGGGCCATGAACACTGAAGCTTTCTTT.